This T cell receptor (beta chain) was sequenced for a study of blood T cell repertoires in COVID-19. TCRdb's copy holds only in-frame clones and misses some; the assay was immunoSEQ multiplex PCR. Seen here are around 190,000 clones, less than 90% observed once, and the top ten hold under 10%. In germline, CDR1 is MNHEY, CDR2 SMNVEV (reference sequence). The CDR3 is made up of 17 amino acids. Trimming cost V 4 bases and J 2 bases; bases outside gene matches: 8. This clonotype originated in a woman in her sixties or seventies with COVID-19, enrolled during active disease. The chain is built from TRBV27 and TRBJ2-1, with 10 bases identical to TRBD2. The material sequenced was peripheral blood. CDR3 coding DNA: TGTGCCAGCAGTTCCCCAGCTAGCGGGAGCACCTACAATGAGCAGTTCTTC. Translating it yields CASSSPASGSTYNEQFF.